These 28 T cell receptor beta chains came from one sample sequenced in a study of radiotherapy plus CTLA-4 blockade in lung cancer (dated by TCRdb to 2017 to 2018). Library creation used the immunoSEQ multiplex PCR assay. TCRdb carries this immuneACCESS record with in-frame sequences only. Its versions omit some clonotypes, under half of them owing to an unresolved V gene in the studies checked, with the rest unexplained. Across this sample there are approximately 60,000 clones, with approximately 80% seen only once. The ten largest clones capture about 4.5% of the sample. The material sequenced was peripheral blood, taken from a patient treated with radiotherapy plus ipilimumab. These receptor sequences come from a human donor with non-small cell lung cancer who had a complete response to radiotherapy plus ipilimumab.

The table lists this clone with a count of one. This chain joins TRBV12-5 and TRBJ2-5; 8 positions match TRBD1. CDR3 length equals 14 residues. The J segment lost 0 bases and the V segment lost 5 bases, leaving 2 bases of the junction unmatched. The germline V gene has CDR1 LGHNT and CDR2 FRNRAP. The CDR3 sequence: CASGRDRYQETQYF. The DNA of the CDR3 is TGTGCTAGTGGTAGGGACAGGTACCAAGAGACCCAGTACTTC.

Concerning this clone: At one boundary the junction diverges from the germline segment, which might be a read error. The chain has TRBV7-7 and TRBJ2-1; 9 bases align to TRBD2. Germline lookup yields CDR1 SSHAT and CDR2 FNYEAQ (reference sequence). The CDR3 runs 15 residues. The CDR3, as DNA: TGTGCTAGCAGTCTTAGCGGGAGCGCCTACAATGAGCAGTTCTTC. Encoded protein: CASSLSGSAYNEQFF.

V and J are TRBV15 and TRBJ2-5; no clear D gene. The V end was cut by 0 bases, the J end by 2 bases, with 7 bases between. The CDR3 totals 14 residues. Looked up from germline, CDR1 is LNHNV and CDR2 is YYDKDF (reference sequence). DNA for the CDR3: TGTGCCACCAGCAGAGATGCCAATCAAGAGACCCAGTACTTC. Its translation: CATSRDANQETQYF.

The genes are TRBV19 and TRBJ1-5, with 7 nucleotides matching TRBD1. V shed 5 bases and J 6 bases; nucleotides not matched to a gene: 10. Germline-derived CDR1 and CDR2 are LNHDA and SQIVND (reference sequence). This CDR3 comprises 15 residues. The CDR3: CASSFGQAARQPQHF. The CDR3 DNA sequence: TGTGCCAGTAGTTTCGGACAGGCCGCACGTCAGCCCCAGCATTTT.

This rearrangement joins TRBV6-5 to TRBJ2-5; 7 positions match TRBD1. Germline lookup yields CDR1 MNHEY and CDR2 SVGAGI. V lost 6 bases to trimming and J lost 4 bases; unmatched junction nucleotides: 5. The CDR3 covers 13 residues. Here the CDR3 reads CASRRQGRETQYF. CDR3 in DNA: TGTGCCAGCAGAAGACAGGGCAGAGAGACCCAGTACTTC.

This clone was observed a few times. This rearrangement joins TRBV18 to TRBJ2-7, with a tentative D call TRBD2 (6 bases). Germline loops: CDR1 KGHSH, CDR2 LQKENI. V was shortened by 3 bases and J by 3 bases, with 18 bases between the two germline ends. The length of the CDR3 is 16 residues. CDR3 sequence: CASSPLGGGANYEQYF. The CDR3 DNA reads as TGTGCCAGCTCACCCCTCGGGGGAGGCGCGAACTACGAGCAGTACTTC.

The chain combines TRBV29-1 with TRBJ2-1; 7 bases map to TRBD1. The CDR3 runs 14 residues. Germline CDR1 is SQVTM and CDR2 is ANQGSEA. V trimming: 7 bases; J trimming: 0 bases; junction bases outside the gene matches: 6. The CDR3 region is CSGRQGDSYNEQFF. DNA of the CDR3: TGCAGCGGGAGACAGGGTGACTCCTACAATGAGCAGTTCTTC.

The chain is built from TRBV9 and TRBJ2-1; D tentatively reads TRBD1 or TRBD2 (5 bases each). CDR3 length: 15 residues. V dropped 0 bases and J dropped 10 bases, with 17 bases sitting between them. Germline CDR1 and CDR2: SGDLS and YYNGEE. The CDR3: CASSVGSGRVGEQFF. The CDR3 DNA sequence: TGTGCCAGCAGCGTAGGATCGGGGCGGGTCGGGGAGCAGTTCTTC.

V is TRBV6-5 and J is TRBJ2-2; D is ambiguous. CDR1 and CDR2 from the germline V gene are MNHEY and SVGAGI. Deletions cut 0 bases from V and 1 base from J, with 6 bases between. CDR3 length equals 15 residues. DNA of the CDR3: TGTGCCAGCAGTTACTCGACCCAGAACACCGGGGAGCTGTTTTTT. It codes for CASSYSTQNTGELFF.

This clone was counted only a few times. The chain's CDR3 is CASSPDFLSSYEQYF. The CDR3 DNA reads TGTGCCAGCAGTCCGGACTTTCTAAGCTCCTACGAGCAGTACTTC. The rearrangement links TRBV6-5 to TRBJ2-7, with D possibly being TRBD2 (5 bases). Trimming left V 5 bases short and J 0 bases short, with 14 bases between. This CDR3 has 15 residues. Germline CDR1 and CDR2: MNHEY and SVGAGI.

This clone was seen a handful of times. J is TRBJ2-3 and V is TRBV7-9, with 11 bases lining up with TRBD2. V trimming: 3 bases; J trimming: 1 base; junction bases outside the gene matches: 3. The CDR3 spans 16 residues. Per germline, CDR1 SEHNR and CDR2 FQNEAQ (reference sequence). CDR3 residues: CASSFSGGARTDTQYF. The CDR3 DNA reads TGTGCCAGCAGCTTTAGCGGGGGGGCCCGCACAGATACGCAGTATTTT.

The chain couples TRBV11-2 to TRBJ1-4; no clear D gene. V lost 1 base, J lost 0 bases, and 9 bases lay in between. The CDR3 is 16 residues long. The germline CDR1 and CDR2 sequences are SGHAT and FQNNGV. CDR3 amino acids: CASSLVSISTNEKLFF. The CDR3 DNA is TGTGCCAGCAGCTTAGTTTCCATCTCAACTAATGAAAAACTGTTTTTT.

This clone has a handful of counts. The V call is TRBV18, the J call TRBJ1-3; TRBD1 matches 9 bases. CDR3 length equals 17 residues. Germline CDR1 KGHSH, CDR2 LQKENI. V was pared by 6 bases and J by 2 bases, with 11 bases of the junction left unmatched. CDR3 nucleotide sequence: TGTGCCAGCTCCCTTTCCGGGACAGGGTCCCCTGGAAACACCATATATTTT. This codes for CASSLSGTGSPGNTIYF.

The chain couples TRBV9 to TRBJ2-3; the match to TRBD2 covers 14 bases. This CDR3 is 18 amino acids long. Germline V gives CDR1 SGDLS, CDR2 YYNGEE. V shed 0 bases, J shed 1 base, and the junction held 4 bases outside the gene matches. CDR3 loop: CASSVAPGLAGGTDTQYF. The CDR3 nucleotides read TGTGCCAGCAGCGTAGCTCCGGGACTAGCGGGGGGCACAGATACGCAGTATTTT.

The chain has TRBV11-2 and TRBJ1-1; tentatively, D is TRBD1 (5 bases). The CDR3 runs 13 residues. The V end was cut by 4 bases, the J end by 3 bases, with 9 bases between. The germline CDR1 and CDR2 sequences are SGHAT and FQNNGV. As DNA, the CDR3 is TGTGCCAGCAGCTCTCGGGGGGACACTGAAGCTTTCTTT. It codes for CASSSRGDTEAFF. Together with reference TRBV11-2 and TRBJ1-1, the CDR3 gives the full variable domain: EAGVAQSPRYKIIEKRQSVAFWCNPISGHATLYWYQQILGQGPKLLIQFQNNGVVDDSQLPKDRFSAERLKGVDSTLKIQPAKLEDSAVYLCASSSRGDTEAFFGQGTRLTVV.

CDR3 DNA: TGTGCCTCGACCCGGGGGACGGGGGCCAATCAGCCCCAGCATTTT. It codes for CASTRGTGANQPQHF. The genes are TRBV30 and TRBJ1-5, with D perhaps matching TRBD1 (6 bases). The germline V and J ends were trimmed by 7 bases and 3 bases, with 19 bases remaining between them. Germline V lookup: CDR1 GTSNPN, CDR2 SVGIG (reference sequence). This CDR3 contains 15 residues.

This clone was seen a handful of times. The rearrangement uses TRBV10-3 and TRBJ2-5, with D unresolved. Trimming took 4 bases from V and 5 from J, leaving 14 bases between them. The CDR3 sequence is 14 residues long. CDR1 is ENHRY, CDR2 SYGVKD, per germline. CDR3 amino acids: CAISGPPDVETQYF. The CDR3 DNA sequence: TGTGCCATCAGTGGGCCCCCTGACGTGGAGACCCAGTACTTC.

The rearrangement links TRBV5-1 to TRBJ2-3; D is unresolved. Germline CDR1 SGHRS, CDR2 YFSETQ. Trimming removed 0 bases at V and 2 bases at J, with 13 bases between. The CDR3 covers 16 residues. In DNA form, the CDR3 reads TGCGCCAGCAGCTTGGATTTTTCGCAGTCCACAGATACGCAGTATTTT. This codes for CASSLDFSQSTDTQYF.

The gene calls are TRBV19 and TRBJ2-7; TRBD2 might be the D (5 bases). The ends were cut back, 6 bases at V and 3 bases at J, with 18 bases in the middle. The CDR3 is made up of 15 amino acids. Germline CDR1 is LNHDA and CDR2 is SQIVND (reference sequence). The DNA of the CDR3 is TGTGCCAGTAGCTCTGGAAAGGGAGATCGCTACGAGCAGTACTTC. It encodes CASSSGKGDRYEQYF.

The chain links TRBV6-1 to TRBJ1-2; D gene unclear. CDR1 is MNHNS, CDR2 SASEGT, per germline. Trimming removed 6 bases at V and 2 bases at J, with 7 bases between. This CDR3 comprises 12 residues. The chain's CDR3 is CASSTANYGYTF. CDR3 sequence (DNA): TGTGCCAGCAGCACTGCGAACTATGGCTACACCTTC.

The chain links TRBV30 to TRBJ1-1, with a possible D match to TRBD1 (5 bases). Trimming cost V 0 bases and J 5 bases, with 25 bases left between them. In germline, CDR1 is GTSNPN, CDR2 SVGIG (reference sequence). The CDR3 length is 18 residues. The CDR3 region is CAWSVGAGIYSGITEAFF. Written as DNA, the CDR3 is TGTGCCTGGAGTGTAGGGGCGGGAATCTACAGTGGGATTACTGAAGCTTTCTTT.

V gene TRBV5-6 combines with J gene TRBJ1-1; D gene ambiguous. Germline V gives CDR1 SGHDT, CDR2 YYEEEE. The V end was cut by 0 bases, the J end by 0 bases, with 9 bases between. This CDR3 has 15 residues. The CDR3 bases are TGTGCCAGCAGCTTGGAGGCCCTCATGAACACTGAAGCTTTCTTT. Its translation is CASSLEALMNTEAFF.

This clone was picked up a small number of times. The chain's CDR3 is CASSNRDINTGELFF. DNA for the CDR3: TGTGCCAGCAGCAACCGGGACATTAACACCGGGGAGCTGTTTTTT. The V call is TRBV5-4, the J call TRBJ2-2, with D possibly TRBD1 on 6 matching bases. The germline V gene encodes CDR1 SGHNT and CDR2 YYREEE (reference sequence). CDR3 length: 15 amino acids. The germline V and J ends were trimmed by 4 bases and 2 bases, with 12 bases remaining between them.

The chain has TRBV2 and TRBJ1-5; the D gene is possibly TRBD1 (5 bases). CDR3 size: 14 residues. The germline V and J ends were trimmed by 3 bases and 3 bases, with 9 bases remaining between them. CDR1 SNHLY and CDR2 FYNNEI come from the germline V gene. CDR3 sequence (DNA): TGTGCCAGCAGTGAGCGGGGGATCAATCAGCCCCAGCATTTT. Its protein is CASSERGINQPQHF.

The chain is built from TRBV6-4 and TRBJ1-2, with D unresolved. CDR1 and CDR2 from the germline V gene are MRHNA and SNTAGT. This CDR3 contains 15 residues. Trimming stripped 3 bases from V and 6 bases from J, with 17 bases between. The DNA of the CDR3 is TGTGCCAGCAGTGAAAATGTAATATCCCTTGATGGCTACACCTTC. It specifies CASSENVISLDGYTF.

This rearrangement joins TRBV4-3 to TRBJ2-1, with D tentatively TRBD2 (5 bases). The CDR3 is 18 amino acids. Germline V gene lookup returns CDR1 LGHNA and CDR2 YSLEER. Between the trimmed V and J ends, which lost 0 bases and 0 bases, there was a span of 15 bases. The CDR3 DNA follows: TGCGCCAGCAGCCAAGATTTGTCTAGCCTACCCTCCTACAATGAGCAGTTCTTC. This translates into CASSQDLSSLPSYNEQFF.

The J gene is TRBJ2-3, the V gene TRBV19; 7 nucleotides agree with TRBD2. The CDR3 sequence is 16 residues long. Germline V gene lookup returns CDR1 LNHDA and CDR2 SQIVND (reference sequence). Trimming removed 4 bases from V and 2 bases from J; junction bases left unmatched: 9. In DNA, the CDR3 is TGTGCCAGTAGTAGCACCGGGGGGAGGCTCACAGATACGCAGTATTTT. It is translated as CASSSTGGRLTDTQYF.

This chain connects TRBV5-1 to TRBJ2-3; D might be TRBD1 (5 bases). Trimming removed 2 bases from V and 3 bases from J, with 13 bases in between. The CDR3 has 15 amino acids. Germline V lookup: CDR1 SGHRS, CDR2 YFSETQ. The CDR3 nucleotides read TGCGCCAGCAGCTTAGAGTTGCAGGGTACAGATACGCAGTATTTT. Protein sequence: CASSLELQGTDTQYF.